These T cell receptor beta chains were read from a single sample in a study of Ad26.COV2.S vaccination and SARS-CoV-2 variants. Assay: immunoSEQ multiplex PCR; the TCRdb copy retains only in-frame clones and omits some. The table lists roughly 150,000 clones, 86% of them singletons. The sequences come from peripheral blood, collected after recovery from COVID-19. These receptors were collected from a human donor who had recovered from COVID-19. The CDR3 runs from the conserved cysteine through the conserved F or W. The order of the fields is clone size, J gene, D gene, V gene, CDR3 DNA, CDR3 protein. D genes are given only for firm matches. Not every row has a clone size; where given, it reads once, few, many or a size class.

abundance: -; j_gene: TRBJ1-6; d_gene: -; v_gene: TRBV3-1/TRBV3-2; CDR3nt: TGTGCCAGCAGCCAAGGGACCCGCGAAGCGTCCTATAATTCACCCCTCCACTTT; CDR3aa: CASSQGTREASYNSPLHF
abundance: -; j_gene: TRBJ1-6; d_gene: TRBD1; v_gene: TRBV7-2; CDR3nt: TGTGCCAGCAGCTCCGGGCCTGGGACAGCCCTTTCACCCCTCCACTTT; CDR3aa: CASSSGPGTALSPLHF
abundance: once; j_gene: TRBJ1-6; d_gene: -; v_gene: TRBV6-5; CDR3nt: TGTGCCAGCAGACCGACAGGCTCTAATTCACCCCTCCACTTT; CDR3aa: CASRPTGSNSPLHF
abundance: -; j_gene: TRBJ2-7; d_gene: TRBD1; v_gene: TRBV7-9; CDR3nt: TGTGCCAGCAGCTCTACCCGGGACAGCCACGAGCAGTACTTC; CDR3aa: CASSSTRDSHEQYF
abundance: -; j_gene: TRBJ2-7; d_gene: -; v_gene: TRBV28; CDR3nt: TGTGCCAGCAGTCCAAGGGGATTCGGCTCCTACGAGCAGTACTTC; CDR3aa: CASSPRGFGSYEQYF
abundance: -; j_gene: TRBJ2-1; d_gene: -; v_gene: TRBV19; CDR3nt: TGTGCCAGCAGAACAAGGAGGGCCTACAATGAGCAGTTCTTC; CDR3aa: CASRTRRAYNEQFF
abundance: -; j_gene: TRBJ2-1; d_gene: -; v_gene: TRBV30; CDR3nt: TGTGCCTGGAGTGTAGAGAATGAGCAGTTCTTC; CDR3aa: CAWSVENEQFF
abundance: once; j_gene: TRBJ2-5; d_gene: TRBD2; v_gene: TRBV11-2; CDR3nt: TGTGCCAGCAGCTCTAGCGGGGGCGGGGAGACCCAGTACTTC; CDR3aa: CASSSSGGGETQYF
abundance: -; j_gene: TRBJ1-5; d_gene: -; v_gene: TRBV10-3; CDR3nt: TGTGCCGCCCAGGCAGGGATAGGGAGCAATCAGCCCCAGCATTTT; CDR3aa: CAAQAGIGSNQPQHF
abundance: -; j_gene: TRBJ1-2; d_gene: -; v_gene: TRBV7-2; CDR3nt: TGTGCCAGCAGCTTCTTCCTTTCGAGTGGCTACACCTTC; CDR3aa: CASSFFLSSGYTF
abundance: -; j_gene: TRBJ1-5; d_gene: -; v_gene: TRBV7-2; CDR3nt: TGTGCCAGCAGCTTAGCGGACCCCGGCAATCAGCCCCAGCATTTT; CDR3aa: CASSLADPGNQPQHF
abundance: few; j_gene: TRBJ1-1; d_gene: -; v_gene: TRBV6-2/TRBV6-3; CDR3nt: TGTGCCAGCAGTTACTATCGAACTGAAGCTTTCTTT; CDR3aa: CASSYYRTEAFF
abundance: -; j_gene: TRBJ2-2; d_gene: -; v_gene: TRBV18; CDR3nt: TGTGCCAGCTCACGGGGAACCGGGGAGCTGTTTTTT; CDR3aa: CASSRGTGELFF
abundance: -; j_gene: TRBJ1-1; d_gene: -; v_gene: TRBV9; CDR3nt: TGTGCCAGCAGCGTAGGGACCAGGGATATGAACACTGAAGCTTTCTTT; CDR3aa: CASSVGTRDMNTEAFF
abundance: -; j_gene: TRBJ2-5; d_gene: TRBD1; v_gene: TRBV6-2/TRBV6-3; CDR3nt: TGTGCCAGCAGTTACGACACCCGACGACCGGGACAGGGAGGGGAGACCCAGTACTTC; CDR3aa: CASSYDTRRPGQGGETQYF
abundance: -; j_gene: TRBJ1-5; d_gene: -; v_gene: TRBV4-1; CDR3nt: TGCGCCAGCAGCCAAGATAGGGGTCTGGCAGGCCAGCCCCAGCATTTT; CDR3aa: CASSQDRGLAGQPQHF
abundance: -; j_gene: TRBJ2-3; d_gene: -; v_gene: TRBV30; CDR3nt: TGTGCCTGGAGTGGAGGCAGAACGCAGTATTTT; CDR3aa: CAWSGGRTQYF
abundance: -; j_gene: TRBJ1-1; d_gene: -; v_gene: TRBV10-3; CDR3nt: TGTGCCATCAGTTTGACAGGAGTTAACACTGAAGCTTTCTTT; CDR3aa: CAISLTGVNTEAFF
abundance: -; j_gene: TRBJ2-1; d_gene: TRBD1; v_gene: TRBV5-1; CDR3nt: TGCGCCAGCAGCCAAGACAGGGTTGGGTTAAATGAGCAGTTCTTC; CDR3aa: CASSQDRVGLNEQFF
abundance: -; j_gene: TRBJ1-4; d_gene: -; v_gene: TRBV3-1/TRBV3-2; CDR3nt: TGTGCCCGCAGCCGACGGGGGGGAGAGGGTGATGAAAAACTGTTTTTT; CDR3aa: CARSRRGGEGDEKLFF
abundance: -; j_gene: TRBJ2-7; d_gene: -; v_gene: TRBV15; CDR3nt: TGTGCCACCAGCGCTTTCACAGGACCGAGTTCCTACGAGCAGTACTTC; CDR3aa: CATSAFTGPSSYEQYF
abundance: -; j_gene: TRBJ1-6; d_gene: -; v_gene: TRBV9; CDR3nt: TGTGCCAGCAGCCCCGCAGGGGATGTTTCACCCCTCCACTTT; CDR3aa: CASSPAGDVSPLHF
abundance: -; j_gene: TRBJ1-1; d_gene: TRBD1; v_gene: TRBV2; CDR3nt: TGTGCCAGCAGTTACTGGGACAGGGCGAACACTGAAGCTTTCTTT; CDR3aa: CASSYWDRANTEAFF
abundance: -; j_gene: TRBJ1-2; d_gene: -; v_gene: TRBV30; CDR3nt: TGTGCCTGGACCGGGGGCGCCTATGGCTACACCTTC; CDR3aa: CAWTGGAYGYTF
abundance: -; j_gene: TRBJ2-5; d_gene: -; v_gene: TRBV7-7; CDR3nt: TGTGCTAGCAGCTTAAGATTCCGGGAGACCCAGTACTTC; CDR3aa: CASSLRFRETQYF
abundance: -; j_gene: TRBJ2-2; d_gene: -; v_gene: TRBV24-1; CDR3nt: TGTGCCACCAGTGATTCCGGGCCCCCGAACACCGGGGAGCTGTTTTTT; CDR3aa: CATSDSGPPNTGELFF
abundance: -; j_gene: TRBJ1-2; d_gene: TRBD1; v_gene: TRBV7-2; CDR3nt: TGTGCCAGCAGCCCCGGACAGGGGCTTATGATAGGCTACACCTTC; CDR3aa: CASSPGQGLMIGYTF
abundance: once; j_gene: TRBJ2-3; d_gene: -; v_gene: TRBV29-1; CDR3nt: TGCAGCGTTGGGGATCATACGCAGTATTTT; CDR3aa: CSVGDHTQYF
abundance: -; j_gene: TRBJ2-2; d_gene: -; v_gene: TRBV5-1; CDR3nt: TGCGCCAGCAAAGAGAGCGCGTGGGACACCGGGGAGCTGTTTTTT; CDR3aa: CASKESAWDTGELFF
abundance: -; j_gene: TRBJ1-2; d_gene: TRBD1; v_gene: TRBV6-9; CDR3nt: TGTGCCAGCACTCTGACAGGGAGTGCCTATGGCTACACCTTC; CDR3aa: CASTLTGSAYGYTF
abundance: -; j_gene: TRBJ2-4; d_gene: TRBD1; v_gene: TRBV7-8; CDR3nt: TGTGCCAGCAGCTTAGAGATGACAGGGGAAGGGAACATTCAGTACTTC; CDR3aa: CASSLEMTGEGNIQYF
abundance: -; j_gene: TRBJ2-5; d_gene: TRBD2; v_gene: TRBV5-1; CDR3nt: TGCGCCAGCACCCTGGGGGGGGTTGGTAAGGAGACCCAGTACTTC; CDR3aa: CASTLGGVGKETQYF
abundance: -; j_gene: TRBJ1-4; d_gene: -; v_gene: TRBV3-1/TRBV3-2; CDR3nt: TGTGCCAGCAGCCTCCCACGGGGCCTGACGGCAACTAATGAAAAACTGTTTTTT; CDR3aa: CASSLPRGLTATNEKLFF
abundance: -; j_gene: TRBJ1-6; d_gene: -; v_gene: TRBV19; CDR3nt: TGTGCCAGTAGTCCTCGGGAGAGAAATTCACCCCTCCACTTT; CDR3aa: CASSPRERNSPLHF
abundance: -; j_gene: TRBJ2-7; d_gene: -; v_gene: TRBV28; CDR3nt: TGTGCCAGCATCACAGCGGTCGGGACCACCTACGAGCAGTACTTC; CDR3aa: CASITAVGTTYEQYF
abundance: -; j_gene: TRBJ1-1; d_gene: -; v_gene: TRBV5-1; CDR3nt: TGCGCCAGCAGCTTGCACCCGTTTAGGCGGGCTTTCTTT; CDR3aa: CASSLHPFRRAFF
abundance: -; j_gene: TRBJ2-2; d_gene: TRBD2; v_gene: TRBV4-3; CDR3nt: TGCGCCAGCAGCCAAAGCTGGTCAAGCGGGAGGACCGGGGAGCTGTTTTTT; CDR3aa: CASSQSWSSGRTGELFF
abundance: -; j_gene: TRBJ1-2; d_gene: -; v_gene: TRBV3-1/TRBV3-2; CDR3nt: TGTGCCAGCAGCCCGGGGTTTGGCTACACCTTC; CDR3aa: CASSPGFGYTF
abundance: -; j_gene: TRBJ2-5; d_gene: -; v_gene: TRBV5-5; CDR3nt: TGTGCCAGCAGCTTGGGAGCAGGAGGGGGGCAGGAGACCCAGTACTTC; CDR3aa: CASSLGAGGGQETQYF